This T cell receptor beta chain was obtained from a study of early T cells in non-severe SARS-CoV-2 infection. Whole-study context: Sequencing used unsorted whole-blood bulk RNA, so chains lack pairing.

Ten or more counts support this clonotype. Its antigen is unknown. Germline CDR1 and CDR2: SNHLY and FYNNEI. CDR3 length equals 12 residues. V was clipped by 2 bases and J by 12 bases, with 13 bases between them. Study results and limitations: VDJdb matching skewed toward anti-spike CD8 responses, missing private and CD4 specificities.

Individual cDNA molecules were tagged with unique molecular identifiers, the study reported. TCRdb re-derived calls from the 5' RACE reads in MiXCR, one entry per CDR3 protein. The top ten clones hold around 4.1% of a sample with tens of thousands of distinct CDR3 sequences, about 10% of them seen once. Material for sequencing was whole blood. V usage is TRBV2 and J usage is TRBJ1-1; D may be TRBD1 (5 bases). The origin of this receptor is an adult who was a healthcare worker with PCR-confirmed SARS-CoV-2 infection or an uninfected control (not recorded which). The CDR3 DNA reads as TGTGCCAGCAGTGAACAGGGCCCCCGTACTTTCTTT. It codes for CASSEQGPRTFF.